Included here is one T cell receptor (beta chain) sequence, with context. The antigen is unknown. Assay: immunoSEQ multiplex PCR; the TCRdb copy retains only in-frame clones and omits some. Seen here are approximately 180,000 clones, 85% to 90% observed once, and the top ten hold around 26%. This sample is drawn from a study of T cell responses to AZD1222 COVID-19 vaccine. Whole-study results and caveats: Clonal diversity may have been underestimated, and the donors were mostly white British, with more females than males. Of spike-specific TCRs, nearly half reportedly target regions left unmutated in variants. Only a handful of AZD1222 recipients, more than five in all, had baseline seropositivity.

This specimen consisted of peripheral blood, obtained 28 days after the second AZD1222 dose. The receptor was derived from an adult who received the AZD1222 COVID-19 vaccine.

CDR3 coding DNA: TGTGCCAGCAGGCAAGGGGGGGGTCGCCAGCCCCAGCATTTT. Protein product: CASRQGGGRQPQHF. The rearrangement joins TRBV28 to TRBJ1-5; TRBD1 might be the D (6 bases). With 6 bases removed from V and 7 bases from J, the gap between germline ends came to 16 bases. The CDR3 is 14 residues long. Germline lookup yields CDR1 MDHEN and CDR2 SYDVKM.